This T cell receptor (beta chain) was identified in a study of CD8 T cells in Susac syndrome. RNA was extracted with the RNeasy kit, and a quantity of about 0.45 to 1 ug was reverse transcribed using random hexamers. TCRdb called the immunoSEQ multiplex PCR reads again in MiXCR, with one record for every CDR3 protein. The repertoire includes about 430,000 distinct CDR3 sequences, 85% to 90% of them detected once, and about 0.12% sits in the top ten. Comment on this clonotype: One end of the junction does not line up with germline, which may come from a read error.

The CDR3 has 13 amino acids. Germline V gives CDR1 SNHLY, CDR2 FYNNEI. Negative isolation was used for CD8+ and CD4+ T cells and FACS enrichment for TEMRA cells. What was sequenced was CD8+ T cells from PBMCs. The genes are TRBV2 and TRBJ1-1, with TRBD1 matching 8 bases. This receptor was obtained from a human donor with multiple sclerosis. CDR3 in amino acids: CASRHLTGEEAFF. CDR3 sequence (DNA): TGCGCCAGCAGGCATTTGACAGGGGAAGAAGCTTTCTTT.